The sequence of this T cell receptor (beta chain) was determined in a study of T cells in Graves' hyperthyroidism and ophthalmopathy. Across the whole study: At the time of initial diagnosis and before any treatment, peripheral blood was collected. Study findings and constraints: Ophthalmopathy, as predicted by the model, came a median 6.5 months after the prediction. Ophthalmopathy could be told apart from stable hyperthyroidism with a 13 V-J model. Appearing also in blood were most of the thyroid clonotypes expanded above 0.001.

There were TCR beta CDR3 regions amplified from RNA transcripts. The study used the HTBI primer set for a first-round RT-PCR of the TCR CDR3. TCRdb re-called the multiplex PCR reads with MiXCR, one entry per CDR3 protein. This table holds nearly 600,000 distinct CDR3 sequences, 13% to 15% found once. This clonotype was counted a few times. Antigen specificity is unknown. Unmatched junction bases numbered 8, after V lost 1 base and J lost 4 bases. CDR1 is SGHVS and CDR2 is FQNEAQ in the germline V gene. The CDR3 is 17 amino acids. The sequenced sample was blood. This TCR derives from a woman between 18 and 30 years old with Graves' ophthalmopathy. The V gene is TRBV7-8, the J gene TRBJ2-2; the match to TRBD1 covers 8 bases. The CDR3 DNA reads as TGTGCCAGCAGCTTAGTACCGGACAGGGCTGCCACCGGGGAGCTGTTTTTT. This sequence encodes CASSLVPDRAATGELFF.